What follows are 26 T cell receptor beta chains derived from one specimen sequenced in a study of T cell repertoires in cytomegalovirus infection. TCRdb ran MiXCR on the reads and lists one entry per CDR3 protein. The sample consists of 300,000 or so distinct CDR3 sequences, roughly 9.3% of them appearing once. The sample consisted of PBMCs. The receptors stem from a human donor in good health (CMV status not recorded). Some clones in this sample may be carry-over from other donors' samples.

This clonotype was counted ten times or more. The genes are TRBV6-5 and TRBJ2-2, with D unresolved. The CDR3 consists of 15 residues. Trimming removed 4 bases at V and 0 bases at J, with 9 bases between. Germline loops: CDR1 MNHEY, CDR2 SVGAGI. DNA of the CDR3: TGTGCCAGCAGTTTCAAGGGAACGAACACCGGGGAGCTGTTTTTT. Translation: CASSFKGTNTGELFF.

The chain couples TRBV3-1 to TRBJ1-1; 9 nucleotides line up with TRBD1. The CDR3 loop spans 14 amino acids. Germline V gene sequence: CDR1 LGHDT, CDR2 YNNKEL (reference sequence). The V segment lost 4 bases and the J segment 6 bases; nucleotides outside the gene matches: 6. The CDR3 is CASSRRDRASEAFF. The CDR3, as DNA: TGTGCCAGCAGCCGACGGGACAGGGCCTCTGAAGCTTTCTTT. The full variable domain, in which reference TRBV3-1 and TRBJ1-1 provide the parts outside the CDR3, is DTAVSQTPKYLVTQMGNDKSIKCEQNLGHDTMYWYKQDSKKFLKIMFSYNNKELIINETVPNRFSPKSPDKAHLNLHINSLELGDSAVYFCASSRRDRASEAFFGQGTRLTVV.

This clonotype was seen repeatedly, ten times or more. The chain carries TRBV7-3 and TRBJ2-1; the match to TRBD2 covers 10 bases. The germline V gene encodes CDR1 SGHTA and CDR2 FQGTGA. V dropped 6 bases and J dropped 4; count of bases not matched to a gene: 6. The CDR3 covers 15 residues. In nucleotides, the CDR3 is TGTGCCAGCAGTCTCACTAGCGGGGTTTACAATGAGCAGTTCTTC. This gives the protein CASSLTSGVYNEQFF.

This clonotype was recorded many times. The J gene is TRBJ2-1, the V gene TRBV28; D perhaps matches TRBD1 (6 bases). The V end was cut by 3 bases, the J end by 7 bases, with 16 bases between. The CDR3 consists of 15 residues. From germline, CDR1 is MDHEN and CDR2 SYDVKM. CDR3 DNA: TGTGCCAGCAGTTTGGGGGCGAGAATGAGGAATGAGCAGTTCTTC. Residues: CASSLGARMRNEQFF. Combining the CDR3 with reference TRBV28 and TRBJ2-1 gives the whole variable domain DVKVTQSSRYLVKRTGEKVFLECVQDMDHENMFWYRQDPGLGLRLIYFSYDVKMKEKGDIPEGYSVSREKKERFSLILESASTNQTSMYLCASSLGARMRNEQFFGPGTRLTVL.

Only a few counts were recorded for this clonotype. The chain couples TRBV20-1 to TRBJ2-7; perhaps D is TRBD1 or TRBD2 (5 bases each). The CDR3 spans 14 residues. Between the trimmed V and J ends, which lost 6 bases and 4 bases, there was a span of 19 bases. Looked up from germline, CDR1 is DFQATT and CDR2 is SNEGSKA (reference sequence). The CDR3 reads CSAWDRDNTYEQYV. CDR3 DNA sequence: TGCAGTGCCTGGGACCGAGACAACACTTACGAGCAGTACGTC.

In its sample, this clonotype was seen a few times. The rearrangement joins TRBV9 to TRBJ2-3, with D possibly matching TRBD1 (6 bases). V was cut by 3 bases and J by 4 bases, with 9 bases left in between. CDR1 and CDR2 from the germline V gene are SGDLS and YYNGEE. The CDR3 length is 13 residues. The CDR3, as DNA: TGTGCCAGCAGCGCCACAGGGCCAGATACGCAGTATTTT. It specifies CASSATGPDTQYF. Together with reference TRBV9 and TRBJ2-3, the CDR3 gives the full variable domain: DSGVTQTPKHLITATGQRVTLRCSPRSGDLSVYWYQQSLDQGLQFLIQYYNGEERAKGNILERFSAQQFPDLHSELNLSSLELGDSALYFCASSATGPDTQYFGPGTRLTVL.

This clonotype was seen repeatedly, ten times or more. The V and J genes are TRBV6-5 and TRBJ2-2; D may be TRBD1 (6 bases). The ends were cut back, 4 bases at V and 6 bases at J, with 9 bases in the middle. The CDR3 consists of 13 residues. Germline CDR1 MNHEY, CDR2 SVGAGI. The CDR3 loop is CASSFNRAGELFF. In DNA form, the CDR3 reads TGTGCCAGCAGTTTCAACAGGGCCGGGGAGCTGTTTTTT.

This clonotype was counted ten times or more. This CDR3 is CSAPAGGKSDTQYF. The CDR3 DNA reads TGCAGTGCTCCAGCGGGGGGAAAGTCAGATACGCAGTATTTT. The chain links TRBV20-1 to TRBJ2-3; 9 nucleotides agree with TRBD2. With V trimmed by 5 bases and J by 4 bases, 7 bases remained unmatched. The germline V gene encodes CDR1 DFQATT and CDR2 SNEGSKA (reference sequence). The CDR3 extends over 14 amino acids.

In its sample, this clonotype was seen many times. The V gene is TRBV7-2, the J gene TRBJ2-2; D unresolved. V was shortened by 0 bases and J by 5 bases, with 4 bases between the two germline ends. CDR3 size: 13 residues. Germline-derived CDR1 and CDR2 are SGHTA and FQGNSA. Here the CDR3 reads CASSLARTGELFF. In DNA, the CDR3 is TGTGCCAGCAGCTTAGCCCGGACCGGGGAGCTGTTTTTT.

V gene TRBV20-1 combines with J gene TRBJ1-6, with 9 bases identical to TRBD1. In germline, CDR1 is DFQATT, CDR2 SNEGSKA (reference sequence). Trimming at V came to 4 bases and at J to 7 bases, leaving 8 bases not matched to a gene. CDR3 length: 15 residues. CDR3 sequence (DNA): TGCAGTGCTACCCGGGACAGGGATGTAAATTCACCCCTCCACTTT. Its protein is CSATRDRDVNSPLHF.

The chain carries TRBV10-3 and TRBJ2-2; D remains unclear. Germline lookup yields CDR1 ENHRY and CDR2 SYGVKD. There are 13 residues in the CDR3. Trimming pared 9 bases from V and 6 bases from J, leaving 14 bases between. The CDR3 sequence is CAMGLSNAGELFF. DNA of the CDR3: TGTGCCATGGGGTTAAGTAACGCCGGGGAGCTGTTTTTT.

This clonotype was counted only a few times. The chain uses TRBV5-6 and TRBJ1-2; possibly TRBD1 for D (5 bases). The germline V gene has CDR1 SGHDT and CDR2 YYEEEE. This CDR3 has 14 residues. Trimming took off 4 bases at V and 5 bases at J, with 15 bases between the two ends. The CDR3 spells CASSRRGFEYGYTF. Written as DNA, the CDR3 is TGTGCCAGCAGCAGGAGGGGTTTCGAATATGGCTACACCTTC.

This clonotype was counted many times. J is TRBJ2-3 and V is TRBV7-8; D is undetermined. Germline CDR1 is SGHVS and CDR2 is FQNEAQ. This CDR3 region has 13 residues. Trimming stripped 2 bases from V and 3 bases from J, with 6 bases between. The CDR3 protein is CASSLFPTDTQYF. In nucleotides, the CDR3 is TGTGCCAGCAGCTTATTCCCGACAGATACGCAGTATTTT.

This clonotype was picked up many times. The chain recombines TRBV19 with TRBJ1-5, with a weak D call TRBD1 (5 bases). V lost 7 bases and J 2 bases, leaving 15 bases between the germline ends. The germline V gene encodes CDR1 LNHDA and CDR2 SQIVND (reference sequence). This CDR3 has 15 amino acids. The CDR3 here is CASNEGQAGNQPQHF. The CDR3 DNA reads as TGTGCCAGTAATGAGGGGCAGGCGGGCAATCAGCCCCAGCATTTT.

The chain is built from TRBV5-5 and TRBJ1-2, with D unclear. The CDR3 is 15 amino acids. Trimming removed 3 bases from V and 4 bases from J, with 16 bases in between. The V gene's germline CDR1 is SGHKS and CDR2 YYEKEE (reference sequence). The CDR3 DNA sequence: TGTGCCAGCAGCTGGGAAGGAGGGATCAGCTATGGCTACACCTTC. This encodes CASSWEGGISYGYTF.

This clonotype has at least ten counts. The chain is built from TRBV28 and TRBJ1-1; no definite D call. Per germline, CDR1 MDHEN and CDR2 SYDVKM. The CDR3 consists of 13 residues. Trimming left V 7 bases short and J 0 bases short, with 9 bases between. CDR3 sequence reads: CASTSPMNTEAFF. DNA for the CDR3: TGTGCCAGCACCTCACCTATGAACACTGAAGCTTTCTTT.

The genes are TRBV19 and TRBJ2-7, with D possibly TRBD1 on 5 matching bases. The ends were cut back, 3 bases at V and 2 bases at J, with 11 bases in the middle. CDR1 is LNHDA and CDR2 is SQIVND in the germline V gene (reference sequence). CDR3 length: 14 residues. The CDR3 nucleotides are TGTGCCAGTAGTATCCCAGGGAAGACCTACGAGCAGTACGTC. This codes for CASSIPGKTYEQYV.

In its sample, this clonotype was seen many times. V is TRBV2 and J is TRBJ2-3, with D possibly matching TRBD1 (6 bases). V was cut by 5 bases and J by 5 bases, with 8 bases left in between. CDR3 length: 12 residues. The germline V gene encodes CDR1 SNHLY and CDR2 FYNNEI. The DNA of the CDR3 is TGTGCCAGCAGTTGGACAGAAGATACGCAGTATTTT. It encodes CASSWTEDTQYF.

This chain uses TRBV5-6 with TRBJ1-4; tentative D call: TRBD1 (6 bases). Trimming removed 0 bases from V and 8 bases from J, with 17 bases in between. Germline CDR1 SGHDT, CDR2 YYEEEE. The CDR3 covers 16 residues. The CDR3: CASSLERGGREEKLFF. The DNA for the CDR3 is TGTGCCAGCAGCTTGGAAAGGGGGGGCCGGGAAGAAAAACTGTTTTTT. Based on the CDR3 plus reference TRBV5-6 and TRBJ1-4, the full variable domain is DAGVTQSPTHLIKTRGQQVTLRCSPKSGHDTVSWYQQALGQGPQFIFQYYEEEERQRGNFPDRFSGHQFPNYSSELNVNALLLGDSALYLCASSLERGGREEKLFFGSGTQLSVL.

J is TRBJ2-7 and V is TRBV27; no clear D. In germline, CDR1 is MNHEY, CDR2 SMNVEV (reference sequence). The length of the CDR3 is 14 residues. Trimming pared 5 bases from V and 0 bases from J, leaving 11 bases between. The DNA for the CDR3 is TGTGCCAGCAGTCCCCGAGCGAGCTCCTACGAGCAGTACGTC. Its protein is CASSPRASSYEQYV.

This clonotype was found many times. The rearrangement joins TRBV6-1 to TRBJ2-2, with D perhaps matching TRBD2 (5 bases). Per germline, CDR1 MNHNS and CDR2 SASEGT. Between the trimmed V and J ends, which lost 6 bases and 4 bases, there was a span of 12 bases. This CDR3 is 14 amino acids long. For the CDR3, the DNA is TGTGCCAGCAGAGCCGGGATACTCACCGGGGAGCTGTTTTTT. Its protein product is CASRAGILTGELFF.

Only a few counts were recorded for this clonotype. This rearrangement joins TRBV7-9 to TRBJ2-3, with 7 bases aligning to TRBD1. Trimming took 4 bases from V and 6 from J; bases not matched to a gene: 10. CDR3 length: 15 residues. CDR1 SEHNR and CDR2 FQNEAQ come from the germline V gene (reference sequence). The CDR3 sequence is CASSSFATGMDTQYF. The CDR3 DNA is TGTGCCAGCAGCTCTTTTGCGACAGGGATGGATACGCAGTATTTT.

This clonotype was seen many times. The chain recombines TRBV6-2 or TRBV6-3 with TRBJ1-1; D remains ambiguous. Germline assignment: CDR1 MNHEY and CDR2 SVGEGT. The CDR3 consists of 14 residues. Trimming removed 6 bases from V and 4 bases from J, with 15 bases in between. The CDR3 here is CASRKPNGGTEAFF. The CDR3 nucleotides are TGTGCCAGCAGGAAACCGAATGGAGGCACTGAAGCTTTCTTT.

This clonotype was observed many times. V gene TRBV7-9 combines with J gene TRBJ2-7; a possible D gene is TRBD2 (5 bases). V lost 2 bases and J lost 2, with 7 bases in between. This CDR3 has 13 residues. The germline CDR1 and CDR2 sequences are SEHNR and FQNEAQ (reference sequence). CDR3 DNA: TGTGCCAGCAGCTTATCGGGGACCTACGAGCAGTACGTC. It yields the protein CASSLSGTYEQYV.

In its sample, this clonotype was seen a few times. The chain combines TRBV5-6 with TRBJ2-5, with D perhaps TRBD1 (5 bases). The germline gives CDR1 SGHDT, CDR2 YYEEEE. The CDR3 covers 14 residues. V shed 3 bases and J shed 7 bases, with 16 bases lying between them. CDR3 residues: CASSYTYGAGTQYF. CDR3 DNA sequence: TGTGCCAGCAGCTATACTTATGGGGCCGGGACCCAGTACTTC.

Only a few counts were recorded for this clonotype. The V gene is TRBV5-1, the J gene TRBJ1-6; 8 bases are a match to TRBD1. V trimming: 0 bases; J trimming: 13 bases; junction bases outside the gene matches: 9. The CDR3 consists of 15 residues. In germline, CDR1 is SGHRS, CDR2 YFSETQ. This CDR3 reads CASSLEGTGPGPLHF. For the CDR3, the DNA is TGCGCCAGCAGCTTGGAGGGGACAGGCCCCGGGCCCCTCCACTTT.